This T cell receptor (beta chain) was profiled in a study of blood T cell repertoires in COVID-19. Study at large: COVID-19 samples from acute and convalescent phases originated in the United States, Italy and Spain. T cells, B-cell-depleted T cells, or PBMCs provided the cDNA or gDNA that served as material.

Between the trimmed V and J ends, which lost 4 bases and 1 base, there was a span of 11 bases. Germline V gene sequence: CDR1 SNHLY, CDR2 FYNNEI. The CDR3 sequence is 15 residues long. Produced via immunoSEQ multiplex PCR; TCRdb's table is partial and in-frame only. The table includes more than 150,000 clones, roughly nine tenths detected once. The TCR sequence derives from a woman between 65 and 79 years old with acute or convalescent COVID-19. The chain links TRBV2 to TRBJ1-5; the D gene is possibly TRBD1 (6 bases). Sequencing was performed on peripheral blood. This chain's CDR3 is CASSGGQLSNQPQHF. The CDR3 DNA sequence: TGTGCCAGCAGTGGGGGGCAGCTGAGCAATCAGCCCCAGCATTTT.